These 21 T cell receptor beta chains were sequenced from one sample in a study of blood T cells in healthy people across ages (dated by TCRdb to the mid-2010s). Libraries were made using 5' RACE. The sequencing machine was an Illumina HiSeq 2500. A second PCR of roughly 6 to 11 cycles was run with a J-beta primer mix and a sample-barcoded 5' primer. Using fastp at Q25 and MiXCR, TCRdb reprocessed the public reads and kept productive beta chains. Merged by CDR3 protein, the rows form single entries marked with the most common genes and DNA. In all, the sample holds over a million distinct CDR3 sequences, and 35% to 50% of those were seen once. About 20% of the sample goes to the ten largest clones. The sample was blood. All receptors derive from an older woman in good health.

With regard to this clonotype: The junction departs from the called germline gene at one end, perhaps through a read error. The genes are TRBV10-3 and TRBJ2-5; D gene uncertain. The V gene's germline CDR1 is ENHRY and CDR2 SYGVKD. The CDR3 is made up of 14 amino acids. The CDR3 DNA reads TGTGCCATCAGTGAGTCTGGATCGGCGGAGACCCGGTACTTC. This encodes CAISESGSAETRYF.

Ten or more counts support this clonotype. The chain recombines TRBV24-1 with TRBJ2-5; D perhaps matches TRBD1 (6 bases). Germline lookup yields CDR1 KGHDR and CDR2 SFDVKD. V lost 5 bases to trimming and J lost 5 bases, with 23 bases between them. CDR3 length: 17 residues. This CDR3 reads CATSGSVGTTEMETQYF. The CDR3 DNA follows: TGTGCCACCAGTGGGTCTGTAGGGACAACAGAAATGGAGACCCAGTACTTC.

The chain combines TRBV5-6 with TRBJ2-4, with 8 bases lining up with TRBD2. Gene TRBJ2-7 matches the end of the DNA better, so the J call may be wrong. CDR3 size: 14 residues. CDR1 is SGHDT and CDR2 is YYEEEE in the germline V gene. The CDR3 is CASSRTGGIYEQYF. In nucleotides, the CDR3 is TGTGCCAGCAGCCGGACGGGAGGGATCTACGAGCAGTACTTC.

This clonotype was seen repeatedly, ten times or more. This CDR3 is CASSPDSSYNEQFF. CDR3 sequence (DNA): TGTGCCAGCAGCCCCGACTCTTCCTACAATGAGCAGTTCTTC. The chain couples TRBV18 to TRBJ2-1; D call uncertain. Trimming pared 8 bases from V and 1 base from J, leaving 12 bases between. The germline V gene has CDR1 KGHSH and CDR2 LQKENI. CDR3 length: 14 residues.

This clonotype has just a few counts. This chain joins TRBV18 and TRBJ1-1; 7 bases map to TRBD1. The CDR3 extends over 17 amino acids. V lost 3 bases to trimming and J lost 0 bases; unmatched junction nucleotides: 10. CDR1 and CDR2 (germline): KGHSH, LQKENI. The CDR3 is CASSPPGQAEMNTEAFF. CDR3 nucleotides: TGTGCCAGCTCACCGCCCGGACAGGCTGAAATGAACACTGAAGCTTTCTTT.

This clonotype was found a few times. CDR3 sequence: CASSLNSLVDEQYF. CDR3 DNA: TGTGCCAGCAGCTTAAACTCCTTAGTGGACGAGCAGTACTTC. The chain carries TRBV11-2 and TRBJ2-7; no definite D call. Trimming took off 2 bases at V and 5 bases at J, with 13 bases between the two ends. The CDR3 has 14 amino acids. CDR1 and CDR2 (germline): SGHAT, FQNNGV. Complete variable domain (other parts from reference TRBV11-2 and TRBJ2-7): EAGVAQSPRYKIIEKRQSVAFWCNPISGHATLYWYQQILGQGPKLLIQFQNNGVVDDSQLPKDRFSAERLKGVDSTLKIQPAKLEDSAVYLCASSLNSLVDEQYFGPGTRLTVT.

The rearrangement joins TRBV7-2 to TRBJ2-3; perhaps TRBD2 as D (5 bases). The CDR3 sequence is 15 residues long. Trimming stripped 8 bases from V and 6 bases from J, with 21 bases between. Looked up from germline, CDR1 is SGHTA and CDR2 is FQGNSA. The CDR3 here is CASSARRLAGDTQYF. CDR3 DNA sequence: TGTGCCAGCTCAGCCCGACGGCTAGCTGGGGATACGCAGTATTTT.

The CDR3 nucleotides read TGTGCCAGCAGCTCTAGGGCCGCCGTTGGGAGCTATGGCTACACCTTC. Protein sequence: CASSSRAAVGSYGYTF. V usage is TRBV28 and J usage is TRBJ1-2; D unresolved. CDR1 and CDR2 from the germline V gene are MDHEN and SYDVKM. The CDR3 sequence is 16 residues long. V was clipped by 6 bases and J by 4 bases, with 21 bases between them.

This clonotype was detected only a few times. V gene TRBV3-1 combines with J gene TRBJ1-1, with D maybe TRBD1 (5 bases). The V end lost 0 bases, the J end lost 3 bases, and 14 bases lay between the germline ends. The CDR3 is 16 residues long. Germline CDR1 reads LGHDT; CDR2 reads YNNKEL (reference sequence). This CDR3 reads CASSQDMSWGDTEAFF. The CDR3, as DNA: TGTGCCAGCAGCCAAGATATGAGCTGGGGGGACACTGAAGCTTTCTTT.

The V and J genes are TRBV24-1 and TRBJ1-1; no clear D gene. V shed 3 bases and J shed 2 bases, with 12 bases lying between them. Germline CDR1 and CDR2: KGHDR and SFDVKD. The CDR3 length is 15 residues. The CDR3 sequence: CATSDGANLNTEAFF. CDR3 in DNA: TGTGCCACCAGTGATGGCGCCAACCTTAACACTGAAGCTTTCTTT.

The chain combines TRBV30 with TRBJ2-4, with 9 bases matching TRBD2. Germline V gene lookup returns CDR1 GTSNPN and CDR2 SVGIG (reference sequence). The CDR3 loop spans 15 amino acids. Trimming at V came to 3 bases and at J to 0 bases, leaving 3 bases not matched to a gene. The CDR3 bases are TGTGCCTGGAGCGTAGCGGGAGTAGCCAAAAACATTCAGTACTTC. Translated, it gives CAWSVAGVAKNIQYF.

The chain links TRBV6-6 to TRBJ2-1, with 16 bases aligning to TRBD2. Germline CDR1 and CDR2: MNHNY and SVGAGI (reference sequence). The CDR3 has 16 amino acids. V was clipped by 6 bases and J by 8 bases; unmatched bases: 7. DNA for the CDR3: TGTGCCAGCAGAAACACCGGGACTAGCGGGAGGGATGAGCAGTTCTTC. Its protein product is CASRNTGTSGRDEQFF.

This clonotype has ten or more counts. This chain joins TRBV12-3 or TRBV12-4 and TRBJ2-7, with 12 bases aligning to TRBD2. This CDR3 contains 14 residues. With 5 bases clipped from V and 7 bases from J, the junction kept 6 bases outside the gene matches. This chain's CDR3 is CASSRQGLAGEQYF. The CDR3 DNA reads TGTGCCAGCAGTCGCCAAGGACTAGCGGGAGAGCAGTACTTC.

This chain uses TRBV11-2 with TRBJ2-3; TRBD2 matches 10 bases. V dropped 3 bases and J dropped 6; count of bases not matched to a gene: 3. The CDR3 runs to 14 residues. The germline CDR1 and CDR2 sequences are SGHAT and FQNNGV. The chain's CDR3 is CASSFLAGADTQYF. The CDR3 DNA reads TGTGCCAGCAGCTTTCTAGCGGGAGCCGATACGCAGTATTTT.

This chain connects TRBV29-1 to TRBJ2-7; 8 nucleotides agree with TRBD2. V dropped 0 bases and J dropped 7; count of bases not matched to a gene: 20. The CDR3 contains 18 residues. The germline V gene encodes CDR1 SQVTM and CDR2 ANQGSEA. Written as DNA, the CDR3 is TGCAGCGTTGAAGATGCGGGAATAGCGGGAAGGGGACTGAATGAGCAGTACTTC. Translated: CSVEDAGIAGRGLNEQYF.

The genes are TRBV2 and TRBJ1-2; maybe TRBD1 (5 bases). In germline, CDR1 is SNHLY, CDR2 FYNNEI. This CDR3 has 14 residues. Trimming left V 3 bases short and J 2 bases short, with 10 bases between. CDR3 region: CASSETVGNYGYTF. For the CDR3, the DNA is TGTGCCAGCAGTGAGACAGTGGGAAACTATGGCTACACCTTC.

The chain is built from TRBV20-1 and TRBJ2-4, with D perhaps TRBD1 (6 bases). The length of the CDR3 is 15 residues. V was pared by 5 bases and J by 5 bases, with 19 bases between. CDR1 is DFQATT and CDR2 is SNEGSKA in the germline V gene (reference sequence). As DNA, the CDR3 is TGCAGTGCTCGAAGACAGGCTAGTCAGCAAAACATTCAGTACTTC. It is translated as CSARRQASQQNIQYF.

This clonotype was seen a handful of times. The chain uses TRBV15 and TRBJ1-5; D remains unclear. Germline values: CDR1 LNHNV, CDR2 YYDKDF (reference sequence). V lost 1 base and J 3 bases, leaving 13 bases between the germline ends. The CDR3 totals 16 residues. CDR3 sequence reads: CATSRGGWPDNQPQHF. In nucleotides, the CDR3 is TGTGCCACCAGCAGAGGGGGATGGCCGGACAATCAGCCCCAGCATTTT.

The V gene is TRBV7-9, the J gene TRBJ2-7; 8 nucleotides match TRBD1. The trim removed 5 bases at V and 2 bases at J, leaving 8 bases unmatched. The germline V gene encodes CDR1 SEHNR and CDR2 FQNEAQ (reference sequence). The CDR3 loop spans 15 amino acids. CDR3 sequence: CASSAAGDRPYEQYF. CDR3 in DNA: TGTGCCAGCAGCGCCGCTGGGGACAGGCCCTACGAGCAGTACTTC.

The rearrangement links TRBV11-1 to TRBJ2-5, with 7 bases matching TRBD1. CDR3 length: 14 residues. Germline assignment: CDR1 SGHAT and CDR2 FQDESV (reference sequence). V gave up 5 bases and J gave up 5 bases; unmatched junction bases: 8. CDR3 amino acids: CASSPTGPRETQYF. The CDR3 DNA reads as TGTGCCAGCAGCCCGACAGGGCCGCGGGAGACCCAGTACTTC.

The V call is TRBV27, the J call TRBJ2-7, with D possibly being TRBD1 (6 bases). Trimming removed 4 bases at V and 9 bases at J, with 22 bases between. The CDR3 has 15 amino acids. Germline CDR1 is MNHEY and CDR2 is SMNVEV (reference sequence). The CDR3 nucleotides are TGTGCCAGCAGTTCTTATGGCAGGGGCCCTGACGGGCAGTACTTC. Amino acid sequence: CASSSYGRGPDGQYF.